These 27 T cell receptor beta chains were all obtained from the same sample, sequenced in a study of cytomegalovirus exposure and HLA in healthy donors. Amplification used 60 Vbeta primers and 13 Jbeta primers. Sequenced by immunoSEQ multiplex PCR; TCRdb stores in-frame clones only, minus some. The sample includes about 120,000 clones, 75% of them seen just once. Sequenced input: PBMCs. The receptors originated from a woman in her thirties or forties in good health and CMV-seropositive.

In its sample, this clone was seen once. The rearrangement links TRBV30 to TRBJ2-7; no reliable D call. The CDR3 is 11 residues long. Deletions cut 0 bases from V and 10 bases from J, with 10 bases between. CDR1 and CDR2 (germline): GTSNPN, SVGIG (reference sequence). CDR3 sequence (DNA): TGTGCCTGGAGTGTACAGAGTAAACAGTACTTC. It encodes CAWSVQSKQYF.

This chain joins TRBV5-6 and TRBJ1-6; D is unclear. CDR3 length equals 14 residues. The germline CDR1 and CDR2 sequences are SGHDT and YYEEEE. Trimming removed 0 bases at V and 4 bases at J, with 5 bases between. The CDR3 loop reads CASSLVQYNSPLHF. The CDR3 nucleotides are TGTGCCAGCAGCTTGGTACAGTATAATTCACCCCTCCACTTT. Looking up the rest from reference TRBV5-6 and TRBJ1-6 gives the full variable domain: DAGVTQSPTHLIKTRGQQVTLRCSPKSGHDTVSWYQQALGQGPQFIFQYYEEEERQRGNFPDRFSGHQFPNYSSELNVNALLLGDSALYLCASSLVQYNSPLHFGNGTRLTVT.

This clone was picked up a small number of times. The chain recombines TRBV19 with TRBJ2-3; 7 bases map to TRBD1. Germline CDR1 reads LNHDA; CDR2 reads SQIVND (reference sequence). This CDR3 region has 15 residues. With V trimmed by 7 bases and J by 2 bases, 9 bases remained unmatched. CDR3 region: CASTESQGYTDTQYF. The DNA of the CDR3 is TGTGCCAGTACTGAGTCACAGGGGTACACAGATACGCAGTATTTT.

The chain couples TRBV28 to TRBJ2-1; weak D call: TRBD2 (6 bases). The CDR3 length is 16 residues. V lost 7 bases, J lost 6 bases, and 22 bases lay in between. The V gene's germline CDR1 is MDHEN and CDR2 SYDVKM. The chain's CDR3 is CASISPRGSYSNEQFF. The CDR3 DNA follows: TGTGCCAGCATCAGCCCGCGGGGCAGTTACTCCAATGAGCAGTTCTTC.

With regard to this clone: Other DNA sequences of this sample code for an identical CDR3. The rearrangement links TRBV5-1 to TRBJ2-3, with a weak D call TRBD2 (6 bases). In germline, CDR1 is SGHRS, CDR2 YFSETQ. V was pared by 0 bases and J by 1 base, with 6 bases between. The CDR3 consists of 14 residues. The CDR3 sequence: CASSLAGGTDTQYF. Written as DNA, the CDR3 is TGCGCCAGCAGCTTGGCGGGGGGCACAGATACGCAGTATTTT.

The chain uses TRBV9 and TRBJ2-3, with 7 nucleotides matching TRBD2. In germline, CDR1 is SGDLS, CDR2 YYNGEE. Trimming cost V 4 bases and J 3 bases; bases outside gene matches: 17. The CDR3 is 18 residues long. This chain's CDR3 is CASSPSTGAGVRTDTQYF. CDR3 DNA sequence: TGTGCCAGCAGCCCCTCGACGGGCGCGGGAGTGAGAACAGATACGCAGTATTTT. The entire variable domain, with the rest obtained from reference TRBV9 and TRBJ2-3, is as follows: DSGVTQTPKHLITATGQRVTLRCSPRSGDLSVYWYQQSLDQGLQFLIQYYNGEERAKGNILERFSAQQFPDLHSELNLSSLELGDSALYFCASSPSTGAGVRTDTQYFGPGTRLTVL.

The V gene is TRBV10-3, the J gene TRBJ2-1; 8 bases are a match to TRBD2. Germline-derived CDR1 and CDR2 are ENHRY and SYGVKD. The CDR3 covers 17 residues. Trimming cost V 3 bases and J 6 bases; bases outside gene matches: 13. CDR3 in amino acids: CAISDHYGRAEVNEQFF. Here the CDR3 DNA reads TGTGCCATCAGTGACCATTACGGGAGGGCCGAAGTCAATGAGCAGTTCTTC.

This chain connects TRBV4-3 to TRBJ2-7, with a possible D match to TRBD2 (5 bases). V was clipped by 0 bases and J by 1 base, with 7 bases between them. Germline V lookup: CDR1 LGHNA, CDR2 YSLEER. The CDR3 has 14 residues. As DNA, the CDR3 is TGCGCCAGCAGCCAAGAAGAGGGATCCTACGAGCAGTACTTC. This codes for CASSQEEGSYEQYF.

This clone was recorded once. This chain links TRBV12-5 with TRBJ1-5; D uncertain. There are 20 residues in the CDR3. Deletions cut 1 base from V and 6 bases from J, with 28 bases between. The V gene's germline CDR1 is LGHNT and CDR2 FRNRAP. The CDR3 protein is CASGLALRGAGKVVGQPQHF. In nucleotides, the CDR3 is TGTGCTAGTGGTTTGGCTCTCCGGGGAGCAGGCAAGGTCGTCGGTCAGCCCCAGCATTTT.

This clone counts as medium-sized. The chain combines TRBV7-9 with TRBJ1-1; D not resolved. This CDR3 comprises 15 residues. Germline V CDR1 and CDR2: SEHNR, FQNEAQ (reference sequence). Trimming pared 5 bases from V and 3 bases from J, leaving 16 bases between. The CDR3 is CASSPPTGWDTEAFF. CDR3 bases: TGTGCCAGCAGCCCCCCCACGGGGTGGGACACTGAAGCTTTCTTT.

This clone appeared a few times. The rearrangement uses TRBV29-1 and TRBJ1-2; D not resolved. The germline gives CDR1 SQVTM, CDR2 ANQGSEA. This CDR3 has 12 residues. Trimming removed 6 bases at V and 4 bases at J, with 12 bases between. The CDR3: CSVNSLGYGYTF. Written as DNA, the CDR3 is TGCAGCGTGAACTCCCTTGGCTATGGCTACACCTTC.

This clone was counted between two and nine times. The V gene is TRBV4-1, the J gene TRBJ2-3, with 7 bases fitting TRBD2. The CDR3 runs 15 residues. The ends lost 1 base at V and 0 bases at J; junction bases unmatched: 1. Per germline, CDR1 MGHRA and CDR2 YSYEKL. The CDR3 nucleotides are TGCGCCAGCAGCCAAGTCGGGGGGAGCACAGATACGCAGTATTTT. Residues: CASSQVGGSTDTQYF.

This clone has a single count. V is TRBV7-2 and J is TRBJ1-2, with D perhaps TRBD1 (5 bases). The CDR3 contains 13 residues. Germline V gene data show CDR1 as SGHTA and CDR2 as FQGNSA. Deletions cut 3 bases from V and 6 bases from J, with 11 bases between. The CDR3 coding sequence is TGTGCCAGCAGCTTTCGGGGGGGGGATGGCTACACCTTC. It codes for CASSFRGGDGYTF.

The chain couples TRBV5-4 to TRBJ1-5, with D possibly TRBD1 on 5 matching bases. CDR1 is SGHNT and CDR2 is YYREEE in the germline V gene (reference sequence). V was shortened by 0 bases and J by 2 bases, with 6 bases between the two germline ends. This CDR3 has 14 residues. The CDR3 sequence: CASSLGGGNQPQHF. CDR3 DNA sequence: TGTGCCAGCAGCTTGGGGGGCGGCAATCAGCCCCAGCATTTT.

This rearrangement joins TRBV15 to TRBJ2-3; unclear D gene. The V gene's germline CDR1 is LNHNV and CDR2 YYDKDF (reference sequence). The CDR3 has 14 residues. V was pared by 1 base and J by 0 bases, with 5 bases between. CDR3 loop: CATSRGPSTDTQYF. In DNA form, the CDR3 reads TGTGCCACCAGCAGAGGGCCCAGCACAGATACGCAGTATTTT.

The rearrangement uses TRBV5-4 and TRBJ2-3, with TRBD1 matching 8 bases. Germline CDR1 SGHNT, CDR2 YYREEE (reference sequence). The ends lost 4 bases at V and 2 bases at J; junction bases unmatched: 3. This CDR3 has 14 amino acids. The CDR3 DNA reads as TGTGCCAGCAGCCCGGACAGGGCCACAGATACGCAGTATTTT. It encodes CASSPDRATDTQYF. The full variable domain, completed using reference TRBV5-4 and TRBJ2-3, is ETGVTQSPTHLIKTRGQQVTLRCSSQSGHNTVSWYQQALGQGPQFIFQYYREEENGRGNFPPRFSGLQFPNYSSELNVNALELDDSALYLCASSPDRATDTQYFGPGTRLTVL.

The V and J genes are TRBV28 and TRBJ1-1; TRBD1 is a possible D gene (5 bases). The CDR3 covers 13 residues. The V end lost 3 bases, the J end lost 8 bases, and 13 bases lay between the germline ends. Germline-derived CDR1 and CDR2 are MDHEN and SYDVKM. CDR3 region: CASSFTGVFEAFF. The CDR3, as DNA: TGTGCCAGCAGTTTTACGGGGGTCTTCGAAGCTTTCTTT.

V and J are TRBV28 and TRBJ2-1; TRBD1 is a possible D gene (7 bases). Trimming removed 4 bases from V and 7 bases from J, with 14 bases in between. From germline, CDR1 is MDHEN and CDR2 SYDVKM. The CDR3 runs 14 residues. The CDR3 is CASSSVTGRNEQFF. CDR3 in DNA: TGTGCCAGCAGTTCCGTGACAGGGAGGAATGAGCAGTTCTTC.

The chain uses TRBV18 and TRBJ2-5, with 8 bases aligning to TRBD1. Germline V lookup: CDR1 KGHSH, CDR2 LQKENI. This CDR3 spans 15 amino acids. V dropped 2 bases and J dropped 0; count of bases not matched to a gene: 2. CDR3 loop: CASSPRQGHQETQYF. CDR3 in DNA: TGTGCCAGCTCACCAAGACAGGGGCACCAAGAGACCCAGTACTTC.

The chain is built from TRBV5-4 and TRBJ2-1; D is possibly TRBD1 (5 bases). The CDR3 contains 16 residues. Per germline, CDR1 SGHNT and CDR2 YYREEE (reference sequence). V was shortened by 4 bases and J by 0 bases, with 14 bases between the two germline ends. The DNA for the CDR3 is TGTGCCAGCAGCCCTCGCTGGGGCAGCTCCTACAATGAGCAGTTCTTC. Translation gives CASSPRWGSSYNEQFF.

This clone occurred once. The V gene is TRBV6-6, the J gene TRBJ2-1; the D gene is possibly TRBD2 (6 bases). In germline, CDR1 is MNHNY, CDR2 SVGAGI (reference sequence). CDR3 length: 16 amino acids. The V end was cut by 0 bases, the J end by 6 bases, with 15 bases between. In DNA form, the CDR3 reads TGTGCCAGCAGTTACTCGAGAAAGGACTACAGCAATGAGCAGTTCTTC. It yields the protein CASSYSRKDYSNEQFF.

V and J are TRBV2 and TRBJ1-5; TRBD1 agrees at 7 bases. This CDR3 has 15 residues. Germline-derived CDR1 and CDR2 are SNHLY and FYNNEI. V trimming: 4 bases; J trimming: 2 bases; junction bases outside the gene matches: 5. The CDR3 reads CASSGGGWGNQPQHF. The CDR3 DNA reads TGTGCCAGCAGTGGAGGGGGCTGGGGCAATCAGCCCCAGCATTTT. Full variable domain (outside the CDR3, taken from reference TRBV2 and TRBJ1-5): EPEVTQTPSHQVTQMGQEVILRCVPISNHLYFYWYRQILGQKVEFLVSFYNNEISEKSEIFDDQFSVERPDGSNFTLKIRSTKLEDSAMYFCASSGGGWGNQPQHFGDGTRLSIL.

The rearrangement links TRBV5-6 to TRBJ2-3; D is undetermined. V was trimmed by 6 bases and J by 5 bases, leaving 16 bases between them. The CDR3 consists of 14 residues. Germline values: CDR1 SGHDT, CDR2 YYEEEE. CDR3 DNA: TGTGCCAGCACCAAGATGGCAGTAAAAGATACGCAGTATTTT. This gives the protein CASTKMAVKDTQYF.

V and J are TRBV6-1 and TRBJ1-5; D unresolved. This CDR3 contains 13 residues. Germline values: CDR1 MNHNS, CDR2 SASEGT. Trimming took off 4 bases at V and 3 bases at J, with 7 bases between the two ends. Here the CDR3 DNA reads TGTGCCAGCAGTGTTCTCCTCAATCAGCCCCAGCATTTT. Its protein is CASSVLLNQPQHF.

The chain carries TRBV7-3 and TRBJ2-7, with TRBD1 matching 9 bases. J gave up 3 bases and V 2 bases, and 8 bases lay outside the gene matches. Germline CDR1 SGHTA, CDR2 FQGTGA. The CDR3 loop spans 16 amino acids. The CDR3 nucleotides read TGTGCCAGCAGCTTAGCCCCCGCGGGACAGGGCTACGAGCAGTACTTC. This translates into CASSLAPAGQGYEQYF.

CDR3 region: CAWSFVSGNTIYF. CDR3 nucleotides: TGTGCCTGGAGTTTCGTTTCTGGAAACACCATATATTTT. This chain joins TRBV30 and TRBJ1-3; D remains ambiguous. V lost 2 bases, J lost 1 base, and 6 bases lay in between. The germline V gene has CDR1 GTSNPN and CDR2 SVGIG (reference sequence). This CDR3 has 13 amino acids.

Note on this clone: Mismatch with germline at one junction end may stem from a read error. This sample also contains other DNA sequences that code for the same CDR3. This sequence joins TRBV10-3 and TRBJ1-5, with D possibly matching TRBD1 (5 bases). CDR3 length: 13 residues. Germline V gene sequence: CDR1 ENHRY, CDR2 SYGVKD. The CDR3 spells CAISETGDQPQHF. DNA for the CDR3: TGTGCTATCAGTGAAACAGGTGACCAGCCCCAGCATTTT.